The present entry profiles one TCR beta chain with its context. Antigen unknown. PCR employed 60 Vbeta and 13 Jbeta primers. TCRdb keeps only in-frame clones here, not all; method: immunoSEQ multiplex PCR. In the table there are more than 95,000 clones, 80% of which are singletons. Germline V gene lookup returns CDR1 SGHDN and CDR2 FVKESK. Trimming stripped 5 bases from V and 10 bases from J, with 21 bases between. The CDR3 sequence is 15 residues long. Unrecorded immune exposure was likely among donors, who were nominally healthy when sampled. This entry is derived from a study of cytomegalovirus exposure and HLA in healthy donors. General observations from the study: It was likely that a cluster of highly shared sequence variants was a sequencing artifact. A later analysis by the authors found several of the most significant clusters apparently linked to common viral pathogens. It was reportedly the case that the classifier diagnosed cytomegalovirus status with high specificity and sensitivity.

The chain links TRBV14 to TRBJ2-1; no clear D. The TCR sequence derives from a man younger than 40 in good health and CMV-seropositive. The sample consisted of PBMCs. CDR3 region: CASSAQMGPALEQFF. As DNA, the CDR3 is TGTGCCAGCAGCGCCCAAATGGGCCCCGCTTTGGAGCAGTTCTTC.